This T cell receptor (beta chain) was observed in a study of blood T cell repertoires in COVID-19. Background on the study: Samples came from the United States, Italy and Spain, spanning acute and convalescent COVID-19.

Trimming took 1 base from V and 1 from J, leaving 9 bases between them. CDR3 length: 15 residues. Germline CDR1 and CDR2: MNHNS and SASEGT. How the authors handled the data: Researchers report that nucleated cell counts were estimated from reference gene primer amplification. Assay: immunoSEQ multiplex PCR; the TCRdb copy retains only in-frame clones and omits some. D and trimming were read from the DNA, whereas the V and J calls and clone size are those reported in that table. The sample includes about 220,000 clones, 70% to 90% seen only once; the top ten take less than 0.75%. Sequencing was performed on peripheral blood. V is TRBV6-1 and J is TRBJ2-3, with D possibly being TRBD2 (6 bases). This TCR came from a man in his forties with acute or convalescent COVID-19. The CDR3 region is CASSEVRGGTDTQYF. The CDR3 nucleotides read TGTGCCAGCAGTGAAGTTCGCGGGGGCACAGATACGCAGTATTTT.